This T cell receptor (beta chain) appears in the sequencing data of a study of T cell repertoires in cytomegalovirus infection. CDR3 length: 15 residues. Looked up from germline, CDR1 is SGHAT and CDR2 is FQNNGV. A remark on this clonotype: The target antigen is unknown. Given a much more abundant clone one base away, this may be a read error.

TCRdb re-derived calls from the reads in MiXCR, one entry per CDR3 protein. The table lists tens of thousands of distinct CDR3 sequences, roughly 22% of them singletons. Sequencing was done on a sample of PBMCs, sequenced either directly or after in vitro stimulation (not recorded which). The source of this sequence is a human donor in good health (CMV status not recorded). Some clones in this sample may be carry-over from other donors' samples. The rearrangement joins TRBV11-2 to TRBJ2-7; possible D gene TRBD2, 6 bases. The CDR3 region has the DNA TGTGCCGGCAGCTTAGAGCCAGGGAGGACCTACGAGCAGTACTTC. This gives the protein CAGSLEPGRTYEQYF.